Presented here are 5 T cell receptor beta chains from one specimen sequenced in a study of shared clonotypes between healthy human individuals. The assay was immunoSEQ multiplex PCR, and TCRdb's table has in-frame clones only and misses some. The sample includes 1.5 million to 2.5 million clones, about 95% of them seen just once. Selected positively for CCR7 and CD45RO-negative, naive CD8 cells excluded terminally differentiated effector memory CD45RA+ cells. The sequenced sample consisted of naive CD8+ T cells sorted from blood. Receptors originate from a man aged 18 to 35 in good health.

This sequence joins TRBV13 and TRBJ1-3, with D maybe TRBD1 (5 bases). V was trimmed by 3 bases and J by 0 bases, leaving 6 bases between them. CDR3 length equals 14 residues. Germline CDR1 is PRHDT and CDR2 is FYEKMQ (reference sequence). The chain's CDR3 is CASSLTDSGNTIYF. The CDR3 coding sequence is TGTGCCAGCAGCTTGACAGACTCTGGAAACACCATATATTTT. The full variable domain, its missing parts supplied by reference TRBV13 and TRBJ1-3, is AAGVIQSPRHLIKEKRETATLKCYPIPRHDTVYWYQQGPGQDPQFLISFYEKMQSDKGSIPDRFSAQQFSDYHSELNMSSLELGDSALYFCASSLTDSGNTIYFGEGSWLTVV.

The chain uses TRBV30 and TRBJ1-5; D perhaps matches TRBD1 (5 bases). CDR1 is GTSNPN, CDR2 SVGIG, per germline (reference sequence). Trimming left V 4 bases short and J 3 bases short, with 10 bases between. The CDR3 length is 13 residues. CDR3 amino acids: CAWKGQPNQPQHF. The CDR3 DNA reads TGTGCCTGGAAAGGACAACCCAATCAGCCCCAGCATTTT.

As regards this clone: This sample also contains other DNA sequences that code for the same CDR3. This chain links TRBV9 with TRBJ2-3; 10 bases align to TRBD2. Germline V lookup: CDR1 SGDLS, CDR2 YYNGEE. Trimming at V came to 3 bases and at J to 6 bases, leaving 7 bases not matched to a gene. This CDR3 is 15 amino acids long. CDR3 in amino acids: CASSGSGGATDTQYF. For the CDR3, the DNA is TGTGCCAGCAGCGGAAGCGGGGGGGCGACCGATACGCAGTATTTT.

The chain links TRBV28 to TRBJ2-7; no definite D call. Germline CDR1 is MDHEN and CDR2 is SYDVKM. Trimming stripped 3 bases from V and 6 bases from J, with 18 bases between. CDR3 size: 15 residues. CDR3 sequence reads: CASSFGVVFSREQYF. In DNA, the CDR3 is TGTGCCAGCAGTTTCGGCGTAGTTTTTTCCCGCGAGCAGTACTTC.

The chain uses TRBV28 and TRBJ1-4, with D hard to call. Germline V CDR1 and CDR2: MDHEN, SYDVKM. The CDR3 extends over 15 amino acids. V lost 4 bases and J lost 5, with 14 bases in between. CDR3 residues: CASSSLNRLNEKLFF. CDR3 bases: TGTGCCAGCAGTTCTTTAAACCGACTGAATGAAAAACTGTTTTTT.